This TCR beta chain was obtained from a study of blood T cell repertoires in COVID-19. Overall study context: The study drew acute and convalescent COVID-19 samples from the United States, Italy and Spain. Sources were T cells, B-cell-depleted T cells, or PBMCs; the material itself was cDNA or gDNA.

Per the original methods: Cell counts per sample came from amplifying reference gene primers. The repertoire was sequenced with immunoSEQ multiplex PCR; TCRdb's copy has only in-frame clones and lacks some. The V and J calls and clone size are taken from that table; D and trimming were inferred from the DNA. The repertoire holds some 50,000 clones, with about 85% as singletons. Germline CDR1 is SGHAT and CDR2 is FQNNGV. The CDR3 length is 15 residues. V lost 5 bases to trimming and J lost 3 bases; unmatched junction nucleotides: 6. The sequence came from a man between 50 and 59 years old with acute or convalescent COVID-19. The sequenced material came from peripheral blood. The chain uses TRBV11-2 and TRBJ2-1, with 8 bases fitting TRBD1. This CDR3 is CASSPPGQVYNEQFF. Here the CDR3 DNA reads TGTGCCAGCAGCCCCCCGGGACAGGTCTACAATGAGCAGTTCTTC.